Listed below are T cell receptor beta chains from one sample, sequenced in a study of T cell changes during pregnancy in multiple sclerosis. Generated by immunoSEQ multiplex PCR, the TCRdb table keeps only in-frame clones and is missing some. The data hold tens of thousands of clones, with around 92% observed a single time. Sequences were derived from peripheral blood, sampled in the third trimester of pregnancy. The origin of the receptors is a female donor in good health, enrolled as a control in a pregnancy study. Both conserved end residues are part of each CDR3. Fields, in order: D gene, clone size, V gene, J gene, CDR3 DNA, CDR3 protein. A D gene is named only where the DNA matches it firmly. For some rows the clone size is stated as once, few or many, or as a class when expanded; others skip it.

>TRBD1|-|TRBV6-5|TRBJ1-2
TGTGCCAGCAGACCCCCCGGGACAGTCAGAGGCTACACCTTC
CASRPPGTVRGYTF
>-|-|TRBV7-2|TRBJ2-1
TGTGCCAGCAGCTTATTAACATGGACAGCCTGGAAGTCGAACAATGAGCAGTTCTTC
CASSLLTWTAWKSNNEQFF
>TRBD1|-|TRBV7-2|TRBJ1-5
TGTGCCAGCAGCTCACAGGGGCGGCAGCCCCAGCATTTT
CASSSQGRQPQHF
>TRBD1|once|TRBV6-4|TRBJ1-2
TGTGCCAGCAGATCGACCGGGACAGGGAATGGCTACACCTTC
CASRSTGTGNGYTF
>-|-|TRBV5-5|TRBJ2-7
TGTGCCAGCAGCCTGCCGAGGGCGCGTGAGCAGTACTTC
CASSLPRAREQYF
>-|-|TRBV7-2|TRBJ1-2
TGTGCCAGCAGCTACGAGCTGACAGGATTGAACTATGGCTACACCTTC
CASSYELTGLNYGYTF
>TRBD1|once|TRBV18|TRBJ1-4
TGTGCCAGCTCACCGGACAGGCCGAATGAAAAACTGTTTTTT
CASSPDRPNEKLFF
>TRBD1|-|TRBV5-5|TRBJ2-7
TGTGCCAGCAGCAAATCCGGGACAGGGTCTTACGAGCAGTACTTC
CASSKSGTGSYEQYF
>TRBD1|-|TRBV19|TRBJ1-5
TGTGCCAGTAGTATGCTATTCCTGGGGACAGGACGGAGCAATCAGCCCCAGCATTTT
CASSMLFLGTGRSNQPQHF
>-|-|TRBV5-1|TRBJ1-6
TGCGCCAGCAGCTTGATAGAAAGCTCCTATAATTCACCCCTCCACTTT
CASSLIESSYNSPLHF
>-|few|TRBV6-6|TRBJ1-1
TGTGCCAGCAGTTACTTGGGAGGCACTGAAGCTTTCTTT
CASSYLGGTEAFF
>-|-|TRBV29-1|TRBJ2-1
TGCAGCGGCGGGACAGCCACCTACAATGAGCAGTTCTTC
CSGGTATYNEQFF
>-|-|TRBV6-5|TRBJ1-1
TGTGCCAGCAGTTACTCGTTACCCTGGACAGACACTGAAGCTTTCTTT
CASSYSLPWTDTEAFF
>-|-|TRBV4-1|TRBJ1-2
TGCGCCAGCAGCCCAGGACTGATCTATGGCTACACCTTC
CASSPGLIYGYTF
>TRBD1|-|TRBV30|TRBJ1-6
TGTGCCTGGAGTCCGCGGATCAGGGGGCTTAATTCACCCCTCCACTTT
CAWSPRIRGLNSPLHF
>-|once|TRBV7-8|TRBJ2-1
TGTGCCAGCAGCCCCGGGACACCGTACAATGAGCAGTTCTTC
CASSPGTPYNEQFF
>-|-|TRBV10-3|TRBJ2-1
TGTGCCATCAGTCCCCCGTGGGGGACAACCCACAATGAGCAGTTCTTC
CAISPPWGTTHNEQFF
>-|-|TRBV5-8|TRBJ1-3
TGTGCCACCGACAGGAGTTCCTCTGGAAACACCATATATTTT
CATDRSSSGNTIYF
>TRBD1|-|TRBV5-4|TRBJ1-4
TGTGCCAGCAGCTTCGACAGGGGCGGTGAAAAACTGTTTTTT
CASSFDRGGEKLFF
>TRBD2|-|TRBV28|TRBJ2-3
TGTGCCAGCAGGGGAGCCCTAGCGGGCTTCACAGATACGCAGTATTTT
CASRGALAGFTDTQYF
>-|-|TRBV5-1|TRBJ2-5
TGCGCCAGCAGCTTGCGAGCAACCGGGACATTAGAGACCCAGTACTTC
CASSLRATGTLETQYF
>-|-|TRBV14|TRBJ2-7
TGTGCCAGCAGCCAAGATGTGGGTGGGCCGCCCTACGAGCAGTACTTC
CASSQDVGGPPYEQYF
>-|-|TRBV5-1|TRBJ1-1
TGCGCCAGCAGCTTGGCCTTGAGGGCTGAAGCTTTCTTT
CASSLALRAEAFF
>TRBD1|-|TRBV2|TRBJ2-1
TGTGCCAGCAGTCCGGACAGGGTCGTTCACAATGAGCAGTTCTTC
CASSPDRVVHNEQFF
>-|-|TRBV28|TRBJ2-3
TGTGCCAGCAGGCTGTCCCTGGGGCCGGGTCCTCCGCAGTATTTT
CASRLSLGPGPPQYF
>-|-|TRBV7-9|TRBJ2-5
TGTGCCAGCAGCTTAGTCGGTCCCCGGGAGACCCAGTACTTC
CASSLVGPRETQYF
>TRBD2|-|TRBV18|TRBJ2-1
TGTGCCAGCTCTGGCCTAGCGGGAGAGTCCTACAATGAGCAGTTCTTC
CASSGLAGESYNEQFF
>-|-|TRBV28|TRBJ1-4
TGTGCCAGCAATATACAGGGATCTAATGAAAAACTGTTTTTT
CASNIQGSNEKLFF
>-|-|TRBV4-1|TRBJ2-7
TGCGCCAGCAGCCAAGTTCAGAACTCCTACGAGCAGTACTTC
CASSQVQNSYEQYF
>-|-|TRBV2|TRBJ1-5
TGTGCCAGCAGTCAATACGACAGTATGAATCAGCCCCAGCATTTT
CASSQYDSMNQPQHF
>TRBD1|-|TRBV6-6|TRBJ1-2
TGTGCCAGCAGTTCGACAGGGGGTAGTGGCTACACCTTC
CASSSTGGSGYTF
>TRBD2|-|TRBV4-3|TRBJ2-1
TGCGCCAGCAGCCAAGATTTCGGGGGAGGGTCGGATGAGCAGTTCTTC
CASSQDFGGGSDEQFF
>TRBD2|-|TRBV5-4|TRBJ2-5
TGTGCCAGCAGCTTGACTAGCGGGTACCAAGAGACCCAGTACTTC
CASSLTSGYQETQYF
>-|few|TRBV30|TRBJ1-5
TGTGCCTGGAGTCTTGACAGTATTAGCAATCAGCCCCAGCATTTT
CAWSLDSISNQPQHF
>TRBD2|-|TRBV30|TRBJ2-5
TGTGCCTGGAGTTTAACGGGAGGGAGAGGAGAGACCCAGTACTTC
CAWSLTGGRGETQYF
>-|once|TRBV5-4|TRBJ2-3
TGTGCCAGCAGCCGTCTAAGCGAAAGGAGCACAGATACGCAGTATTTT
CASSRLSERSTDTQYF
>-|-|TRBV10-2|TRBJ2-7
TGCGCCAGCCGCAAGCGTTCCTACGAGCAGTACTTC
CASRKRSYEQYF
>TRBD2|-|TRBV5-6|TRBJ2-2
TGTGCCAGCAGCGCTGACTGGCGGGGGGGCCGCTTCGGGGAGCTGTTTTTT
CASSADWRGGRFGELFF
>-|-|TRBV25-1|TRBJ2-3
TGTGCCAGCAGTGGGACATCCGGAATAACAGATACGCAGTATTTT
CASSGTSGITDTQYF
>TRBD2|-|TRBV4-1|TRBJ2-7
TGCGCCAGCAGCCAAGATCCAACACTAGCGGGAACCTACGAGCAGTACTTC
CASSQDPTLAGTYEQYF
>-|once|TRBV5-1|TRBJ1-3
TGCGCCAGCAGCCGGGCCCTCGAGGGGGACACCATATATTTT
CASSRALEGDTIYF
>-|-|TRBV18|TRBJ1-5
TGTGCCAGCTCACCACTGTCAGGGGATCAGCCCCAGCATTTT
CASSPLSGDQPQHF
>TRBD2|-|TRBV28|TRBJ2-1
TGTGCCAGCAGTGGACAACAACTAGCGGGAGGGACCGATGAGCAGTTCTTC
CASSGQQLAGGTDEQFF